One and the same sample provided the 23 T cell receptor beta chains below, sequenced in a study of shared clonotypes between healthy human individuals (dated by TCRdb to 2018 to 2021). Library method: the immunoSEQ multiplex PCR assay. Sourced from immuneACCESS, this table was stored by TCRdb with only in-frame sequences that have V and J called. A share of the clones is absent; for the studies checked, an unresolved V gene accounts for under half, and the remainder has no known explanation. Recorded for this sample are around 1.1 million clones; 70% to 80% of them occurred a single time. Around 0.6% of the sample belongs to the ten largest clones. Sequenced sample: memory CD4+ T cells from PBMCs. Per the publication, the cell subset or site label means: CD45RA-negative fraction. All receptors derive from a man younger than 30 in good health. Some clones in this sample may be carry-over from other donors' samples.

The chain links TRBV27 to TRBJ2-1; 9 bases are shared with TRBD2. The CDR3 runs to 14 residues. Trimming removed 4 bases from V and 10 bases from J; junction bases left unmatched: 8. Per the germline V gene, CDR1 is MNHEY and CDR2 is SMNVEV (reference sequence). The CDR3 protein is CASSSQRGEGEQFF. CDR3 nucleotides: TGTGCCAGCAGTTCTCAGCGGGGGGAAGGGGAGCAGTTCTTC.

The chain is built from TRBV9 and TRBJ2-5; D is possibly TRBD2 (6 bases). Trimming pared 5 bases from V and 4 bases from J, leaving 12 bases between. The CDR3 sequence is 13 residues long. Germline CDR1 reads SGDLS; CDR2 reads YYNGEE. CDR3 loop: CASSGTGVETQYF. The DNA for the CDR3 is TGTGCCAGCAGTGGGACGGGGGTAGAGACCCAGTACTTC.

This clone appeared a single time. This rearrangement joins TRBV5-6 to TRBJ2-7; 10 positions match TRBD2. Per the germline V gene, CDR1 is SGHDT and CDR2 is YYEEEE. The trim removed 3 bases at V and 0 bases at J, leaving 3 bases unmatched. CDR3 length: 15 residues. The CDR3 bases are TGTGCCAGCAGCTACCGGACTAGCGGCTCCTACGAGCAGTACTTC. Amino acids: CASSYRTSGSYEQYF.

The chain uses TRBV11-2 and TRBJ1-2; D uncertain. Trimming cost V 1 base and J 2 bases, with 8 bases left between them. This CDR3 spans 14 amino acids. Germline CDR1 SGHAT, CDR2 FQNNGV. CDR3 in amino acids: CASSLGRHNYGYTF. The CDR3 DNA follows: TGTGCCAGCAGCTTAGGGCGGCACAACTATGGCTACACCTTC.

This clone was counted only a few times. V gene TRBV11-3 combines with J gene TRBJ2-1; 9 bases match TRBD2. The CDR3 is 16 amino acids. Trimming at V came to 5 bases and at J to 3 bases, leaving 8 bases not matched to a gene. The germline CDR1 and CDR2 sequences are SGHNT and YENEEA. CDR3 coding DNA: TGTGCCAGCAGCCTTTTCGGGACTAGCAGCTACAATGAGCAGTTCTTC. It translates to CASSLFGTSSYNEQFF.

This clone was seen only a few times. The chain employs TRBV11-3 and TRBJ2-2, with a weak D call TRBD2 (6 bases). V lost 5 bases to trimming and J lost 2 bases, with 15 bases between them. Germline CDR1 reads SGHNT; CDR2 reads YENEEA. The CDR3 extends over 16 amino acids. This CDR3 reads CASSLFTGRNTGELFF. The CDR3 DNA reads TGTGCCAGCAGCCTCTTTACCGGGAGAAACACCGGGGAGCTGTTTTTT.

This clone came up a few times. The chain employs TRBV5-1 and TRBJ2-7, with TRBD1 as a possible D gene (6 bases). The germline V gene encodes CDR1 SGHRS and CDR2 YFSETQ. The CDR3 sequence is 14 residues long. V shed 4 bases and J shed 0 bases, with 11 bases lying between them. As DNA, the CDR3 is TGCGCCAGCAGCACACGGACAGACTCCTACGAGCAGTACTTC. It translates to CASSTRTDSYEQYF.

This clone was detected only a few times. The chain joins TRBV5-6 to TRBJ2-1, with TRBD1 matching 8 bases. Germline assignment: CDR1 SGHDT and CDR2 YYEEEE. Trimming at V came to 4 bases and at J to 14 bases, leaving 29 bases not matched to a gene. The CDR3 covers 19 residues. The DNA for the CDR3 is TGTGCCAGCAGCCCCCCCTATACTAGGACAGGGATATTGTACCAGAACGAGTTCTTC. As protein: CASSPPYTRTGILYQNEFF.

Concerning this clone: One junction end does not reproduce the germline sequence, and a read error may be involved. V usage is TRBV20-1 and J usage is TRBJ1-3, with D hard to call. Germline V CDR1 and CDR2: DFQATT, SNEGSKA (reference sequence). CDR3 length equals 11 residues. CDR3 loop: CSARVWNTIYF. CDR3 in DNA: TGCAGTGCCAGAGTCTGGAACACCATATATTTT.

The V gene is TRBV4-1, the J gene TRBJ2-2, with D possibly being TRBD1 (6 bases). V lost 1 base, J lost 5 bases, and 11 bases lay in between. This CDR3 is built from 15 residues. Per germline, CDR1 MGHRA and CDR2 YSYEKL. The CDR3 is CASSQGGLGTGELFF. In DNA, the CDR3 is TGCGCCAGCAGCCAAGGGGGGCTCGGGACCGGGGAGCTGTTTTTT.

The chain has TRBV28 and TRBJ2-5; no reliable D call. The CDR3 sequence is 16 residues long. V shed 6 bases and J shed 2 bases, with 19 bases lying between them. The V gene's germline CDR1 is MDHEN and CDR2 SYDVKM. In nucleotides, the CDR3 is TGTGCCAGCAGCCGCCCTTTAGGAACAGTGCAAGAGACCCAGTACTTC. This encodes CASSRPLGTVQETQYF.

The gene calls are TRBV28 and TRBJ2-5; D not resolved. The CDR3 covers 14 residues. The germline V gene encodes CDR1 MDHEN and CDR2 SYDVKM. V was shortened by 5 bases and J by 2 bases, with 12 bases between the two germline ends. CDR3 residues: CASSTVLAQETQYF. The CDR3 DNA sequence: TGTGCCAGCAGTACTGTTCTTGCGCAAGAGACCCAGTACTTC.

The V gene is TRBV7-9, the J gene TRBJ2-7; D may correspond to TRBD1 or TRBD2 (5 bases each). Germline V CDR1 and CDR2: SEHNR, FQNEAQ (reference sequence). Trimming stripped 4 bases from V and 3 bases from J, with 19 bases between. CDR3 length equals 16 residues. This CDR3 reads CASSSAGRVAFYEQYF. CDR3 DNA sequence: TGTGCCAGCAGCTCCGCGGGCAGGGTAGCATTCTACGAGCAGTACTTC.

The J gene is TRBJ2-5, the V gene TRBV21-1. TRBV21-1 is assigned pseudogene status. The CDR3 loop spans 14 amino acids. Here the CDR3 reads CASSLTGPRETQYF. CDR3 nucleotides: TGTGCCAGCAGCCTCACGGGGCCTCGAGAGACCCAGTACTTC.

The gene calls are TRBV19 and TRBJ1-5; D call uncertain. V dropped 7 bases and J dropped 2 bases, with 24 bases sitting between them. Germline V lookup: CDR1 LNHDA, CDR2 SQIVND (reference sequence). The CDR3 length is 18 residues. The CDR3 protein is CASTNTPRQSRGNQPQHF. Here the CDR3 DNA reads TGTGCCAGTACCAATACCCCCCGTCAGAGTAGGGGCAATCAGCCCCAGCATTTT. The variable domain in full, completed from reference TRBV19 and TRBJ1-5, reads DGGITQSPKYLFRKEGQNVTLSCEQNLNHDAMYWYRQDPGQGLRLIYYSQIVNDFQKGDIAEGYSVSREKKESFPLTVTSAQKNPTAFYLCASTNTPRQSRGNQPQHFGDGTRLSIL.

V and J are TRBV4-1 and TRBJ1-3; D possibly corresponds to TRBD1 (6 bases). Trimming removed 4 bases at V and 4 bases at J, with 20 bases between. CDR3 length equals 17 residues. From germline, CDR1 is MGHRA and CDR2 YSYEKL. CDR3 nucleotide sequence: TGCGCCAGCAGCCTGAGACTAGGCGCAGGGGACGGAAACACCATATATTTT. Translating it yields CASSLRLGAGDGNTIYF.

This clone has more than one count but fewer than ten. This chain connects TRBV18 to TRBJ2-5; a weak D match, TRBD2 (6 bases). V lost 3 bases to trimming and J lost 5 bases, with 16 bases between them. The CDR3 totals 15 residues. The V gene's germline CDR1 is KGHSH and CDR2 LQKENI. The CDR3 is CASSPSSGSRETQYF. The CDR3 DNA reads TGTGCCAGCTCACCGTCGTCCGGGAGTAGGGAGACCCAGTACTTC.

The chain uses TRBV19 and TRBJ1-3, with D hard to call. CDR3 size: 12 residues. CDR1 and CDR2 (germline): LNHDA, SQIVND (reference sequence). Trimming removed 5 bases from V and 3 bases from J, with 5 bases in between. CDR3 in amino acids: CASSDYGNTIYF. The CDR3 region has the DNA TGTGCCAGTAGTGACTATGGAAACACCATATATTTT.

Regarding this clone: With only one base between it and a far larger clone, this is likely a read error. This sample includes further DNA sequences coding for the same CDR3. The CDR3 here is CSVGFFYQGLHYGYTF. The CDR3 coding sequence is TGCAGCGTTGGGTTTTTTTATCAAGGGCTACACTATGGCTACACCTTC. This chain joins TRBV29-1 and TRBJ1-2; D unresolved. Per germline, CDR1 SQVTM and CDR2 ANQGSEA. Trimming took 4 bases from V and 3 from J, leaving 21 bases between them. This CDR3 is built from 16 residues.

The chain recombines TRBV6-5 with TRBJ1-5; the D is unclear. The CDR3 totals 13 residues. Germline V lookup: CDR1 MNHEY, CDR2 SVGAGI. The V end was cut by 8 bases, the J end by 0 bases, with 8 bases between. The CDR3 is CASRSDSNQPQHF. DNA for the CDR3: TGTGCCAGCCGCAGTGATAGCAATCAGCCCCAGCATTTT.

CDR3 region: CASSQEEAGYWQTDTQYF. As DNA, the CDR3 is TGCGCCAGCAGCCAAGAAGAGGCGGGGTATTGGCAAACAGATACGCAGTATTTT. The rearrangement joins TRBV4-3 to TRBJ2-3; the D gene is possibly TRBD2 (6 bases). This CDR3 has 18 residues. Germline-derived CDR1 and CDR2 are LGHNA and YSLEER. V dropped 0 bases and J dropped 3 bases, with 19 bases sitting between them.

J is TRBJ1-1 and V is TRBV15, with a possible D match to TRBD1 (6 bases). Germline V gives CDR1 LNHNV, CDR2 YYDKDF (reference sequence). Trimming removed 2 bases at V and 6 bases at J, with 16 bases between. The CDR3 loop spans 15 amino acids. DNA of the CDR3: TGTGCCACCAGCAGACGCATACAGGGTGGGGCTGAAGCTTTCTTT. It specifies CATSRRIQGGAEAFF.

Written as DNA, the CDR3 is TGCGCCAGCAGCTTGGATGTAGGGTCCCGGAGTGGGGGCTACACCTTC. It yields the protein CASSLDVGSRSGGYTF. V and J are TRBV5-1 and TRBJ1-2; D call uncertain. CDR1 and CDR2 (germline): SGHRS, YFSETQ. This CDR3 has 16 amino acids. Trimming removed 0 bases at V and 8 bases at J, with 20 bases between.